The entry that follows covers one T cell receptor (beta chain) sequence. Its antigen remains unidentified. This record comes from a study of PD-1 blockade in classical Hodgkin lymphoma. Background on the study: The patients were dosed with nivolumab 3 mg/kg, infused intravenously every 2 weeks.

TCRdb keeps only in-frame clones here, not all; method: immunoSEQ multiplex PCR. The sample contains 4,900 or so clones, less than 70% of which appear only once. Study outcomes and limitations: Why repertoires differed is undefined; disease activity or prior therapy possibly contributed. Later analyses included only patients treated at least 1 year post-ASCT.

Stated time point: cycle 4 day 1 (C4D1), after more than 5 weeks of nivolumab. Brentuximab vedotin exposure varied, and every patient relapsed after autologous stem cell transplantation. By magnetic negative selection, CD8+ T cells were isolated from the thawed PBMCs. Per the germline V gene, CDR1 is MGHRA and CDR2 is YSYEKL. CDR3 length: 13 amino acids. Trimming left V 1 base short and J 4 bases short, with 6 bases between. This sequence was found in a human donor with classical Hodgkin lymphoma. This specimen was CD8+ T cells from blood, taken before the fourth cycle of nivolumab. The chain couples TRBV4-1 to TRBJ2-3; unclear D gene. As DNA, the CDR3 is TGCGCCAGCAGCCAAGTTGGGCCAGATACGCAGTATTTT. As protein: CASSQVGPDTQYF.